This T cell receptor beta chain stems from a study of beta chain features in type 1 diabetes. Study-level results: For patients, the naive, central memory and Treg TCRB repertoires appeared more alike than for healthy donors.

As to this clone: The target antigen is unknown.

Purity (above 95%) was reached by all sorted populations. The CDR3 length is 15 residues. Germline V gene data show CDR1 as SEHNR and CDR2 as FQNEAQ (reference sequence). V was clipped by 1 base and J by 2 bases, with 12 bases between them. Expressed TCRB transcripts got sequenced, as all isolated RNA was reverse transcribed. Samples of naive, central memory and regulatory T cells yielded a mean of about 3.8 million reads. Here immunoSEQ multiplex PCR was the method, and the copy in TCRdb shows in-frame clones only, minus some. The top ten clones hold approximately 2.3% of a sample with about 24,000 clones, 60% to 80% of them seen once.

The source material was Tregs from blood. This clonotype was obtained from a woman in her thirties or forties in good health. This chain links TRBV7-9 with TRBJ2-7, with D maybe TRBD2 (5 bases). CDR3 nucleotides: TGTGCCAGCAGCTTAGTTCGGGCGGGTACCTACGAGCAGTACTTC. Protein sequence: CASSLVRAGTYEQYF.